The 6 T cell receptor beta chains presented below share a single source sample, sequenced in a study of STAT3 mutations in large granular lymphocyte leukemia. Their antigens are not known. Study results and caveats: At least one immunodominant TCR beta clonotype appeared in every T-cell large granular lymphocyte leukemia patient.

Sequencing used immunoSEQ multiplex PCR; TCRdb keeps in-frame clones, though not all of them. The sample holds about 24,000 clones, 85% to 95% seen once. The sequenced material came from peripheral blood mononuclear cells. The receptors shown here come from a man aged 35 to 55 with T-cell large granular lymphocyte leukemia. Some clones in this sample may be carry-over from other donors' samples.

V is TRBV5-1 and J is TRBJ2-3; TRBD2 might be the D (5 bases). The CDR3 extends over 14 amino acids. Looked up from germline, CDR1 is SGHRS and CDR2 is YFSETQ. V gave up 0 bases and J gave up 4 bases, with 9 bases separating them. The DNA for the CDR3 is TGCGCCAGCAGCTTGGCGGGGAGCTCAGATACGCAGTATTTT. This encodes CASSLAGSSDTQYF. Full variable domain (remainder filled in from reference TRBV5-1 and TRBJ2-3): KAGVTQTPRYLIKTRGQQVTLSCSPISGHRSVSWYQQTPGQGLQFLFEYFSETQRNKGNFPGRFSGRQFSNSRSEMNVSTLELGDSALYLCASSLAGSSDTQYFGPGTRLTVL.

The chain carries TRBV6-1 and TRBJ2-3; D may be TRBD2 (6 bases). The V end was cut by 2 bases, the J end by 3 bases, with 12 bases between. CDR3 size: 15 residues. Germline CDR1 reads MNHNS; CDR2 reads SASEGT. As DNA, the CDR3 is TGTGCCAGCAGTGAACAGGGAGGTACGACAGATACGCAGTATTTT. Amino acid sequence: CASSEQGGTTDTQYF.

This chain connects TRBV5-4 to TRBJ2-3, with 9 bases fitting TRBD2. This CDR3 is built from 17 residues. Germline V gene data show CDR1 as SGHNT and CDR2 as YYREEE (reference sequence). V lost 0 bases and J lost 5; bases outside the gene matches: 10. CDR3 in amino acids: CASSLGTRGGYGDTQYF. Here the CDR3 DNA reads TGTGCCAGCAGCTTGGGGACGCGGGGGGGCTACGGAGATACGCAGTATTTT.

The chain combines TRBV11-2 with TRBJ2-1; 8 bases fit TRBD2. The CDR3 has 13 amino acids. Trimming cost V 6 bases and J 9 bases; bases outside gene matches: 7. CDR1 is SGHAT and CDR2 is FQNNGV in the germline V gene. CDR3 in amino acids: CASSQGLDTEQFF. The DNA of the CDR3 is TGTGCCAGCAGTCAGGGACTAGATACTGAGCAGTTCTTC.

The rearrangement joins TRBV19 to TRBJ1-1; D is ambiguous. The CDR3 has 13 residues. CDR1 LNHDA and CDR2 SQIVND come from the germline V gene (reference sequence). V lost 4 bases and J 1 base, leaving 7 bases between the germline ends. In nucleotides, the CDR3 is TGTGCCAGTAGTAGAGGGTGGAACACTGAAGCTTTCTTT. Translated: CASSRGWNTEAFF.

V and J are TRBV4-3 and TRBJ1-1; D not resolved. Trimming cost V 0 bases and J 1 base, with 12 bases left between them. Germline CDR1 and CDR2: LGHNA and YSLEER. This CDR3 contains 16 residues. The CDR3 DNA reads as TGCGCCAGCAGCCAAGATCCGTTACAGAGGAACACTGAAGCTTTCTTT. Translated: CASSQDPLQRNTEAFF.